This T cell receptor (beta chain) was documented in a study of cytomegalovirus exposure and HLA in healthy donors. General study points: Highly shared sequence variants in one cluster were likely a sequencing artifact. Using the classifier, cytomegalovirus status was reportedly diagnosed with high specificity and sensitivity.

Germline V CDR1 and CDR2: SGHVS, FQNEAQ. This CDR3 comprises 14 residues. V gave up 4 bases and J gave up 6 bases, with 15 bases separating them. The donors were healthy bone marrow donors. Donors counted as nominally healthy when sampled, yet unrecorded immune exposures were likely. This clone is a singleton in its sample. Antigen specificity is unknown. 13 Jbeta primers and 60 Vbeta primers were used for the PCR. Measured with immunoSEQ multiplex PCR; TCRdb has only the in-frame clones, and not every one. The sample includes 200,000 or so clones, about 90% of them seen just once. The chain uses TRBV7-8 and TRBJ1-2; D is undetermined. The sequence derives from a girl in the first two years of life in good health and CMV-seronegative. Input material: PBMCs. CDR3 DNA: TGTGCCAGCAGCTCTGGCAATCGAGGGAATGGCTACACCTTC. This encodes CASSSGNRGNGYTF.